These 5 T cell receptor beta chains originate from one sample sequenced in a study of cytomegalovirus exposure and HLA in healthy donors. PCR involved 60 Vbeta and 13 Jbeta primers. Repertoires were generated with immunoSEQ multiplex PCR, while TCRdb's copy carries only in-frame clones and drops some. This table has 160,000 or so clones, 77% appearing once. Material: PBMCs. The receptors come from a man aged 25-45 years in good health and CMV-seropositive.

In regard to this clone: The junction does not match germline at one end; this may be a read error. The chain is built from TRBV2 and TRBJ1-6; TRBD1 agrees at 8 bases. The CDR3 is made up of 14 amino acids. Germline V gives CDR1 SNHLY, CDR2 FYNNEI. The CDR3 reads CVSASTGADSPLHF. The DNA of the CDR3 is TGTGTCAGCGCCTCGACAGGGGCGGATTCACCCCTCCACTTT.

The V call is TRBV7-8, the J call TRBJ2-3; D call uncertain. Germline V lookup: CDR1 SGHVS, CDR2 FQNEAQ. The V and J ends lost 5 bases and 2 bases respectively, with 5 bases between them. The CDR3 is made up of 12 amino acids. The CDR3 DNA is TGTGCCAGCAGCCCGTACACAGATACGCAGTATTTT. This translates into CASSPYTDTQYF.

V and J are TRBV19 and TRBJ2-1, with 11 bases that match TRBD2. This CDR3 is built from 15 residues. Germline V lookup: CDR1 LNHDA, CDR2 SQIVND (reference sequence). V was pared by 3 bases and J by 9 bases, with 7 bases of the junction left unmatched. The DNA for the CDR3 is TGTGCCAGTAGTATGAATAGCGGGGGGGCCTTTGAGCAGTTCTTC. Translation gives CASSMNSGGAFEQFF.

This chain uses TRBV18 with TRBJ2-3; 8 nucleotides line up with TRBD2. This CDR3 has 15 residues. V lost 5 bases, J lost 0 bases, and 4 bases stayed unmatched. CDR1 and CDR2 from the germline V gene are KGHSH and LQKENI. CDR3 nucleotides: TGTGCCAGCTCATTCAGCGGGGGTAGCACAGATACGCAGTATTTT. It translates to CASSFSGGSTDTQYF.

V is TRBV19 and J is TRBJ2-2, with 11 bases aligning to TRBD1. J gave up 5 bases and V 7 bases, and 9 bases lay outside the gene matches. The CDR3 is 16 amino acids. In germline, CDR1 is LNHDA, CDR2 SQIVND (reference sequence). The CDR3 protein is CASITGQGDSTGELFF. CDR3 in DNA: TGTGCCAGTATAACGGGACAGGGGGATAGTACCGGGGAGCTGTTTTTT.